This entry concerns a single T cell receptor beta chain. These data come from a study of patients and donors after allogeneic stem cell transplantation. From the RT-PCR reads, TCRdb called clonotypes with MiXCR, one entry per CDR3 protein. This table holds 400,000 to 500,000 distinct CDR3 sequences, 15% to 20% found once. The sequence came from a human donor who was either an allogeneic HSCT recipient or a stem cell or donor lymphocyte infusion donor (not recorded which). It is not recorded whose cells these are; they may come from a transplant donor. Sequenced material: blood, either unsorted or a sorted T cell fraction (not recorded which).

For the CDR3, the DNA is TGTGCCAGCAGCGGGGATAAGGGTGGCTACACCTTC. This translates into CASSGDKGGYTF. The chain is built from TRBV9 and TRBJ1-2; D is uncertain. In germline, CDR1 is SGDLS, CDR2 YYNGEE. Between the trimmed V and J ends, which lost 3 bases and 7 bases, there was a span of 10 bases. The CDR3 has 12 amino acids.